Presented here are 31 T cell receptor beta chains from one specimen sequenced in a study of blood T cell repertoires in COVID-19. The repertoire was sequenced with immunoSEQ multiplex PCR; TCRdb's copy has only in-frame clones and lacks some. Here the sample spans 250,000 to 300,000 clones, roughly 80% being singletons. The sequencing input was PBMCs or T cells enriched from blood (not recorded which). The receptors were sampled from a man aged 25 to 40 with acute COVID-19.

In DNA form, the CDR3 reads TGTGCCAGCAGTTTATACCGAACAGGTTTCAACAATGAGCAGTTCTTC. Its protein product is CASSLYRTGFNNEQFF. The gene calls are TRBV28 and TRBJ2-1; the D gene is possibly TRBD1 (5 bases). V dropped 1 base and J dropped 5 bases, with 15 bases sitting between them. Germline V lookup: CDR1 MDHEN, CDR2 SYDVKM. The CDR3 length is 16 residues.

The rearrangement uses TRBV3-1 (or the pseudogene TRBV3-2) and TRBJ2-5; the D gene is possibly TRBD2 (5 bases). V dropped 3 bases and J dropped 0 bases, with 14 bases sitting between them. CDR1 is LGHDT, CDR2 YNNKEL, per germline (reference sequence). The CDR3 is 16 residues long. This CDR3 is CASSQRVGSYQETQYF. The CDR3 DNA reads as TGTGCCAGCAGCCAGAGGGTCGGGTCATACCAAGAGACCCAGTACTTC.

This chain uses TRBV30 with TRBJ2-1; TRBD1 aligns across 7 bases. The CDR3 sequence is 13 residues long. V gave up 8 bases and J gave up 2 bases; unmatched junction bases: 6. Per the germline V gene, CDR1 is GTSNPN and CDR2 is SVGIG (reference sequence). For the CDR3, the DNA is TGTGCCGGAGACACAGGGGCCTACAATGAGCAGTTCTTC. It is translated as CAGDTGAYNEQFF.

This clone was counted only a few times. V usage is TRBV5-8 and J usage is TRBJ2-7; D is possibly TRBD2 (7 bases). Germline V lookup: CDR1 SGHTS, CDR2 YDEGEE. The CDR3 has 15 amino acids. Between the trimmed V and J ends, which lost 4 bases and 0 bases, there was a span of 14 bases. The CDR3 loop reads CASSLRGGLSYEQYV. The CDR3 DNA sequence: TGTGCCAGCAGCCTTCGCGGGGGCCTCTCCTACGAGCAGTACGTC.

This chain links TRBV27 with TRBJ1-5; TRBD1 agrees at 7 bases. After removal of 8 bases from V and 7 bases from J, the junction contained 5 bases not matched to a gene. CDR1 MNHEY and CDR2 SMNVEV come from the germline V gene (reference sequence). The CDR3 is 12 residues long. CDR3 nucleotide sequence: TGTGCCAGCGGACAGGTCCCACAGCCCCAGCATTTT. As protein: CASGQVPQPQHF.

This chain connects TRBV6-1 to TRBJ2-3, with 8 nucleotides matching TRBD1. V lost 1 base, J lost 2 bases, and 8 bases stayed unmatched. Germline CDR1 reads MNHNS; CDR2 reads SASEGT. This CDR3 has 17 amino acids. CDR3 DNA sequence: TGTGCCAGCAGTGAAGAGCTTGGACAGGGATACACAGATACGCAGTATTTT. This gives the protein CASSEELGQGYTDTQYF.

The chain joins TRBV9 to TRBJ2-2, with D unresolved. The CDR3 has 13 residues. Germline V gene data show CDR1 as SGDLS and CDR2 as YYNGEE. Trimming cost V 0 bases and J 4 bases, with 4 bases left between them. The CDR3 loop reads CASSVGVTGELFF. CDR3 nucleotide sequence: TGTGCCAGCAGCGTAGGCGTCACCGGGGAGCTGTTTTTT.

The CDR3 sequence: CASSPPDSPNYGYTF. The DNA of the CDR3 is TGCGCCAGCAGCCCACCGGACAGTCCTAACTATGGCTACACCTTC. The chain employs TRBV4-1 and TRBJ1-2; maybe TRBD1 (6 bases). Trimming removed 4 bases at V and 0 bases at J, with 12 bases between. The germline gives CDR1 MGHRA, CDR2 YSYEKL. CDR3 size: 15 residues.

The gene calls are TRBV7-2 and TRBJ2-3, with TRBD2 identical over 9 bases. Trimming at V came to 5 bases and at J to 4 bases, leaving 10 bases not matched to a gene. The CDR3 totals 16 residues. Looked up from germline, CDR1 is SGHTA and CDR2 is FQGNSA. The CDR3 DNA is TGTGCCAGCAGCCCCCGTGGCGGGGGGGCTGCAGATACGCAGTATTTT. It is translated as CASSPRGGGAADTQYF.

The chain carries TRBV20-1 and TRBJ1-2; 10 nucleotides align to TRBD1. After removal of 6 bases from V and 6 bases from J, the junction contained 1 base not matched to a gene. The CDR3 is 11 amino acids. Germline lookup yields CDR1 DFQATT and CDR2 SNEGSKA (reference sequence). The CDR3 here is CSATGGNGYTF. The CDR3 nucleotides are TGCAGTGCGACAGGGGGCAATGGCTACACCTTC.

The chain employs TRBV6-2 or TRBV6-3 and TRBJ2-1, with D perhaps TRBD2 (7 bases). This CDR3 has 13 amino acids. Deletions cut 4 bases from V and 14 bases from J, with 18 bases between. Germline CDR1 and CDR2: MNHEY and SVGEGT. The CDR3 sequence: CASSFAGAGVEFF. The CDR3 region has the DNA TGTGCCAGCAGTTTTGCGGGGGCGGGCGTTGAGTTCTTC.

The chain combines TRBV27 with TRBJ2-1; weak D call: TRBD2 (5 bases). CDR1 is MNHEY and CDR2 is SMNVEV in the germline V gene (reference sequence). V dropped 6 bases and J dropped 6 bases, with 12 bases sitting between them. The CDR3 is 13 residues long. The chain's CDR3 is CASSYLLGNEQFF. In nucleotides, the CDR3 is TGTGCCAGCAGCTATCTACTAGGCAATGAGCAGTTCTTC.

The chain employs TRBV6-5 and TRBJ2-7, with 7 bases fitting TRBD2. From germline, CDR1 is MNHEY and CDR2 SVGAGI. The CDR3 consists of 11 residues. V trimming: 7 bases; J trimming: 7 bases; junction bases outside the gene matches: 4. The CDR3 bases are TGTGCCAGCACCCCCGGGAGGGAGCAGTACGTC. It is translated as CASTPGREQYV.

The rearrangement joins TRBV18 to TRBJ2-6; D is possibly TRBD1 (6 bases). Trimming left V 4 bases short and J 0 bases short, with 13 bases between. In germline, CDR1 is KGHSH, CDR2 LQKENI. The CDR3 contains 17 residues. This CDR3 reads CASSLTPGDSGANVLTF. The DNA for the CDR3 is TGTGCCAGCTCACTAACCCCAGGGGACTCTGGGGCCAACGTCCTGACTTTC.

Of note for this clone: The conserved final phenylalanine or tryptophan is absent from the CDR3, which likely points to a read error. Because the CDR3's place on the DNA is in doubt, the DNA is left out and the CDR3 is given as listed by TCRdb. This rearrangement joins TRBV7-7 to TRBJ2-7; TRBD1, the table's D call, lacks a check against the DNA. The V gene's germline CDR1 is SSHAT and CDR2 FNYEAQ (reference sequence). The CDR3 numbers 8 amino acids, ends counted. This CDR3 reads CASSLDRC.

The CDR3 DNA is TGTGCCAGTAGTATCCCGACAGGGGGCACTGAAGCTTTCTTT. This sequence encodes CASSIPTGGTEAFF. This chain joins TRBV19 and TRBJ1-1, with 9 bases identical to TRBD1. This CDR3 contains 14 residues. CDR1 is LNHDA and CDR2 is SQIVND in the germline V gene (reference sequence). After removal of 3 bases from V and 4 bases from J, the junction contained 3 bases not matched to a gene.

The CDR3 region has the DNA TGTGCCAGCAGGGTGCGGGGGGCTAACTATGGCTACACCTTC. It codes for CASRVRGANYGYTF. The chain uses TRBV5-6 and TRBJ1-2, with TRBD1 as a possible D gene (5 bases). Germline V gives CDR1 SGHDT, CDR2 YYEEEE. The CDR3 totals 14 residues. V lost 5 bases and J 0 bases, leaving 11 bases between the germline ends.

V and J are TRBV6-5 and TRBJ1-1; no clear D gene. The CDR3 is made up of 15 amino acids. The V gene's germline CDR1 is MNHEY and CDR2 SVGAGI. V was cut by 0 bases and J by 5 bases, with 13 bases left in between. CDR3: CASSYSSVAGTEAFF. The CDR3 DNA reads TGTGCCAGCAGTTACTCCTCCGTTGCGGGGACTGAAGCTTTCTTT.

The chain uses TRBV2 and TRBJ1-5; 8 positions agree with TRBD1. CDR1 SNHLY and CDR2 FYNNEI come from the germline V gene. Germline trimming cut 7 bases from V and 7 bases from J; bases unmatched to any gene: 15. The CDR3 contains 16 residues. CDR3 nucleotide sequence: TGTGCCAGCAAGTATGAAGAGACAGGGGAAGGCCAGCCCCAGCATTTT. Protein product: CASKYEETGEGQPQHF.

This chain links TRBV18 with TRBJ2-2; the match to TRBD2 covers 10 bases. This CDR3 contains 18 residues. V was clipped by 6 bases and J by 0 bases; unmatched bases: 10. CDR1 is KGHSH, CDR2 LQKENI, per germline. Written as DNA, the CDR3 is TGTGCCAGCTCGCATTGGACTAGCGGAAATACGAACACCGGGGAGCTGTTTTTT. The encoded protein is CASSHWTSGNTNTGELFF.

The gene calls are TRBV29-1 and TRBJ1-2; possibly TRBD1 for D (5 bases). Germline values: CDR1 SQVTM, CDR2 ANQGSEA. The V gene lost 2 bases and the J gene lost 4 bases, with 11 bases spanning the gap. This CDR3 has 13 amino acids. CDR3 bases: TGCAGCGTTGAATCAGGGACTATCTATGGCTACACCTTC. Its protein is CSVESGTIYGYTF.

The count of this clone is one. V gene TRBV6-4 combines with J gene TRBJ1-1; 7 nucleotides line up with TRBD1. Trimming took 5 bases from V and 6 from J; bases not matched to a gene: 15. This CDR3 is 16 amino acids long. The germline gives CDR1 MRHNA, CDR2 SNTAGT. DNA of the CDR3: TGTGCCAGCAGTCGGACAGGCGGAGAGGGAAGGGCTGAAGCTTTCTTT. This gives the protein CASSRTGGEGRAEAFF.

The chain has TRBV3-1 (or the pseudogene TRBV3-2) and TRBJ2-1, with D perhaps matching TRBD1 (6 bases). The CDR3 is 14 amino acids. Per the germline V gene, CDR1 is LGHDT and CDR2 is YNNKEL (reference sequence). The ends were cut back, 4 bases at V and 5 bases at J, with 12 bases in the middle. The CDR3 reads CASSRQGLDNEQFF. The CDR3 nucleotides are TGTGCCAGCAGCCGTCAGGGGCTCGACAATGAGCAGTTCTTC.

The CDR3 here is CASSLARDRGNGYTF. CDR3 coding DNA: TGTGCCAGCAGCTTAGCCAGGGACAGGGGGAACGGCTACACCTTC. V and J are TRBV7-2 and TRBJ1-2; 11 bases fit TRBD1. Germline V gives CDR1 SGHTA, CDR2 FQGNSA. Trimming removed 0 bases from V and 8 bases from J; junction bases left unmatched: 5. The CDR3 consists of 15 residues. The whole variable domain, filled in from reference TRBV7-2 and TRBJ1-2, reads GAGVSQSPSNKVTEKGKDVELRCDPISGHTALYWYRQSLGQGLEFLIYFQGNSAPDKSGLPSDRFSAERTGGSVSTLTIQRTQQEDSAVYLCASSLARDRGNGYTFGSGTRLTVV.

This chain links TRBV4-2 with TRBJ2-3, with 8 bases identical to TRBD2. The CDR3 loop spans 17 amino acids. V trimming: 4 bases; J trimming: 2 bases; junction bases outside the gene matches: 11. CDR1 is LGHNA and CDR2 is YNFKEQ in the germline V gene. The CDR3 region is CASSPGGGTFNTDTQYF. CDR3 in DNA: TGTGCCAGCAGCCCCGGGGGGGGGACTTTTAACACAGATACGCAGTATTTT.

This sequence joins TRBV27 and TRBJ1-2; 7 bases are shared with TRBD1. The CDR3 sequence is 12 residues long. The ends lost 6 bases at V and 5 bases at J; junction bases unmatched: 3. Looked up from germline, CDR1 is MNHEY and CDR2 is SMNVEV (reference sequence). DNA of the CDR3: TGTGCCAGCAGGAGACAGGGTTATGGCTACACCTTC. It specifies CASRRQGYGYTF.

The rearrangement joins TRBV10-1 to TRBJ1-4, with a weak D call TRBD1 (5 bases). The CDR3 sequence is 14 residues long. Germline V gives CDR1 WNHNN, CDR2 SYGVQD (reference sequence). The germline V and J ends were trimmed by 9 bases and 8 bases, with 19 bases remaining between them. The CDR3 reads CASRHYTGGEKLFF. As DNA, the CDR3 is TGCGCCAGTCGCCACTATACAGGTGGGGAAAAACTGTTTTTT.

V and J are TRBV9 and TRBJ1-5; no reliable D call. The length of the CDR3 is 14 residues. Deletions cut 3 bases from V and 0 bases from J, with 7 bases between. Germline V gene data show CDR1 as SGDLS and CDR2 as YYNGEE. For the CDR3, the DNA is TGTGCCAGCAGCGACAGTTATAGCAATCAGCCCCAGCATTTT. It is translated as CASSDSYSNQPQHF. The full variable domain, completed using reference TRBV9 and TRBJ1-5, is DSGVTQTPKHLITATGQRVTLRCSPRSGDLSVYWYQQSLDQGLQFLIQYYNGEERAKGNILERFSAQQFPDLHSELNLSSLELGDSALYFCASSDSYSNQPQHFGDGTRLSIL.

The gene calls are TRBV12-5 and TRBJ1-3; 9 nucleotides agree with TRBD1. The CDR3 consists of 16 residues. Germline assignment: CDR1 LGHNT and CDR2 FRNRAP. V trimming: 4 bases; J trimming: 0 bases; junction bases outside the gene matches: 4. CDR3 in DNA: TGTGCTAGTGGTTCCGGGACAGGGCCCTCTGGAAACACCATATATTTT. Its translation: CASGSGTGPSGNTIYF.

This clone was picked up one time. The V gene is TRBV25-1, the J gene TRBJ1-1; 9 bases match TRBD1. The V gene end was trimmed by 7 bases and the J gene end by 4 bases; junction bases not matched to a gene: 4. In germline, CDR1 is MGHDK, CDR2 SYGVNS. The CDR3 contains 13 residues. Here the CDR3 reads CASIRTGVTEAFF. The DNA of the CDR3 is TGTGCCAGCATCAGGACAGGGGTCACTGAAGCTTTCTTT.

V usage is TRBV6-5 and J usage is TRBJ1-5, with a tentative D call TRBD1 (5 bases). The ends were cut back, 7 bases at V and 4 bases at J, with 14 bases in the middle. Germline V gene sequence: CDR1 MNHEY, CDR2 SVGAGI. The length of the CDR3 is 14 residues. CDR3 coding DNA: TGTGCCAGCACCCTGGGGGGGGGTAATCAGCCCCAGCATTTT. It encodes CASTLGGGNQPQHF.